A single sample is the source of the 26 T cell receptor beta chains below, sequenced in a study of CD4 and CD8 cells across lung adenocarcinoma regions. Via MiXCR, TCRdb re-called the PCR reads, giving one row per CDR3 protein. There are approximately 7,000 distinct CDR3 sequences in the sample; around 48% occur only once, and about a fifth lies in the top ten. The sequenced sample consisted of CD8+ T cells from the center of a lung tumor. The receptor set was obtained from a female donor with lung adenocarcinoma. The CD4 and CD8 labels of this study may be unreliable.

This clonotype was seen ten or more times. Given the absence of the conserved phenylalanine or tryptophan at the CDR3 end, a read error is likely. The DNA is omitted, as the CDR3 cannot be located on it reliably, and the CDR3 follows TCRdb's listing. The CDR3 reads CPPAKQQL. The rearrangement uses TRBV15 and TRBJ2-5. Looked up from germline, CDR1 is LNHNV and CDR2 is YYDKDF (reference sequence). The CDR3 is 8 residues long, ends included.

In its sample, this clonotype is medium-sized. The chain is built from TRBV7-6 and TRBJ1-6; TRBD1 matches at 8 bases. In germline, CDR1 is SGHVS, CDR2 FNYEAQ. CDR3 size: 20 residues. The trim removed 0 bases at V and 0 bases at J, leaving 10 bases unmatched. CDR3 in DNA: TGTGCCAGCAGCTTAGCTGCCCGGGACAGGAGAAGCTCCTATAATTCACCCCTCCACTTT. Its protein is CASSLAARDRRSSYNSPLHF.

Regarding this clonotype: One end of the junction does not line up with germline, which may come from a read error. This chain links TRBV12-3 or TRBV12-4 with TRBJ1-2; a possible D gene is TRBD1 (5 bases). This CDR3 region has 12 residues. The CDR3 sequence is CASSLQGAKSLF. CDR3 DNA sequence: TGTGCCAGCAGTTTGCAAGGGGCGAAATCCCTCTTC.

V gene TRBV6-1 combines with J gene TRBJ2-4; 9 nucleotides align to TRBD2. The V gene's germline CDR1 is MNHNS and CDR2 SASEGT. CDR3 length equals 18 residues. The DNA for the CDR3 is TGTGCGAGTAGTGAAGCGGGGGGCGGGGGGGGTGACCAAGATACGCAGTACTTC. It encodes CASSEAGGGGGDQDTQYF.

This clonotype appeared many times. The chain's CDR3 is CASSLQGAPARYTEAFF. The CDR3 DNA is TGTGCCAGCAGCTTGCAGGGGGCGCCGGCTAGGTACACTGAAGCTTTCTTT. The chain carries TRBV5-4 and TRBJ1-1; 8 nucleotides match TRBD1. Germline CDR1 and CDR2: SGHNT and YYREEE (reference sequence). The CDR3 runs to 17 residues. V lost 1 base and J lost 3; bases outside the gene matches: 11.

In its sample, this clonotype was seen many times. This chain joins TRBV7-8 and TRBJ2-5; the D gene is possibly TRBD2 (6 bases). Germline loops: CDR1 SGHVS, CDR2 FQNEAQ. V lost 5 bases and J 2 bases, leaving 15 bases between the germline ends. The CDR3 is made up of 15 amino acids. This CDR3 reads CASSVPAGPQETQYF. The DNA for the CDR3 is TGTGCCAGCAGCGTCCCCGCGGGGCCACAAGAGACCCAGTACTTC.

This clonotype was seen a few times. V usage is TRBV4-2 and J usage is TRBJ2-1; 13 positions agree with TRBD2. This CDR3 comprises 18 residues. Trimming took 0 bases from V and 8 from J; bases not matched to a gene: 10. CDR1 is LGHNA and CDR2 is YNFKEQ in the germline V gene. CDR3 protein: CASSQDVTSGGISYEQFF. CDR3 bases: TGTGCCAGCAGCCAAGACGTGACTAGCGGGGGGATTTCCTATGAGCAGTTCTTC.

This clonotype is labeled as medium-sized. The chain uses TRBV27 and TRBJ2-1; D call uncertain. The CDR3 totals 15 residues. The V gene's germline CDR1 is MNHEY and CDR2 SMNVEV (reference sequence). Trimming shortened V by 4 bases and J by 0 bases, and 10 bases separated the two germline ends. CDR3 sequence: CASSSYVGSYNEQFF. The CDR3 region has the DNA TGTGCCAGCAGTTCCTATGTGGGCTCCTACAATGAGCAGTTCTTC.

This chain links TRBV12-5 with TRBJ2-3, with TRBD1 matching 7 bases. Germline loops: CDR1 LGHNT, CDR2 FRNRAP. The CDR3 has 16 residues. The V gene end was trimmed by 1 base and the J gene end by 2 bases; junction bases not matched to a gene: 6. CDR3 nucleotides: TGTGCTAGTGGTTTGGAACAGGGGAATCACACAGATACGCAGTATTTT. It codes for CASGLEQGNHTDTQYF.

V is TRBV14 and J is TRBJ2-5; D ambiguous. The CDR3 sequence is 14 residues long. CDR1 and CDR2 from the germline V gene are SGHDN and FVKESK. V lost 2 bases to trimming and J lost 2 bases, with 9 bases between them. CDR3 sequence: CASSQYGEQETQYF. The DNA of the CDR3 is TGTGCCAGCAGCCAATATGGGGAACAAGAGACCCAGTACTTC.

This chain connects TRBV6-5 to TRBJ2-5; TRBD1 aligns across 7 bases. Trimming cost V 2 bases and J 0 bases; bases outside gene matches: 6. The CDR3 totals 16 residues. Germline V lookup: CDR1 MNHEY, CDR2 SVGAGI. The CDR3 DNA follows: TGTGCCAGCAGTTACCCCAGGGGGACGTACCAAGAGACCCAGTACTTC. It is translated as CASSYPRGTYQETQYF.

This clonotype showed up many times. The chain has TRBV7-2 and TRBJ2-2, with TRBD2 matching 12 bases. The CDR3 is 15 amino acids. V was clipped by 2 bases and J by 6 bases; unmatched bases: 1. Looked up from germline, CDR1 is SGHTA and CDR2 is FQGNSA. The chain's CDR3 is CASSLLAGGAGELFF. The DNA for the CDR3 is TGTGCCAGCAGCTTACTAGCGGGAGGGGCCGGGGAGCTGTTTTTT.

The chain couples TRBV7-2 to TRBJ2-1; 8 bases agree with TRBD2. The DNA end lines up better with TRBJ2-3; the J call may be wrong. The CDR3 has 14 residues. CDR1 and CDR2 (germline): SGHTA, FQGNSA. CDR3 DNA sequence: TGTGCCGGCTCCGGGGGGGTGGGCACGAATGAGCAGTATTTT. Its translation: CAGSGGVGTNEQYF.

This clonotype is classed as medium-sized. Here the CDR3 DNA reads TGTGCCAGCAGCACTCGACAGGGAAACTCACCCCTCCACTTT. This gives the protein CASSTRQGNSPLHF. The genes are TRBV7-2 and TRBJ1-6; 7 bases agree with TRBD1. Germline assignment: CDR1 SGHTA and CDR2 FQGNSA. V dropped 5 bases and J dropped 10; count of bases not matched to a gene: 8. The CDR3 runs to 14 residues.

Turning to this clonotype: This may stem from a read error, because a much larger clone lies one nucleotide away. The gene calls are TRBV6-5 and TRBJ2-1; 11 positions match TRBD1. Germline values: CDR1 MNHEY, CDR2 SVGAGI. The CDR3 runs to 16 residues. With V trimmed by 0 bases and J by 13 bases, 11 bases remained unmatched. The chain's CDR3 is CASSYSIGTGGETQFF. In DNA, the CDR3 is TGTGCCAGCAGTTACTCGATTGGGACAGGGGGAGAGACCCAGTTCTTC.

Regarding this clonotype: Since no conserved phenylalanine or tryptophan closes the CDR3, a read error is the likely cause. Because the CDR3's place on the DNA is in doubt, the DNA is left out and the CDR3 is given as listed by TCRdb. This chain's CDR3 is CAKELSRGSR. The J gene is TRBJ2-3, the V gene TRBV7-1. TRBV7-1 carries the ORF label, with uncertain function. The CDR3 has 10 residues if both end residues are counted.

The chain is built from TRBV10-3 and TRBJ2-2; 9 bases are a match to TRBD2. This CDR3 comprises 14 residues. Looked up from germline, CDR1 is ENHRY and CDR2 is SYGVKD. V shed 3 bases, J shed 6 bases, and the junction held 2 bases outside the gene matches. The CDR3 coding sequence is TGTGCCATCAGTGAAAAGCGGGGGGCCGGGGAGCTGTTTTTT. The encoded protein is CAISEKRGAGELFF.

This chain uses TRBV10-2 with TRBJ2-3; D not certain. The DNA end is more similar to TRBJ2-7, so the J call may be wrong. The CDR3 is made up of 12 amino acids. Germline loops: CDR1 WSHSY, CDR2 SAAADI. The CDR3 reads CASSHVKDTQYF. In DNA form, the CDR3 reads TGCGCCAGCAGCCACGTCAAAGACACGCAGTACTTC.

Worth noting for this clonotype: This likely comes from a read error, as the CDR3 has no conserved phenylalanine or tryptophan at its end. The V call is TRBV12-3 or TRBV12-4, the J call TRBJ2-5, with D perhaps given as TRBD1 or TRBD2 (5 bases each). Trimming stripped 6 bases from V and 7 bases from J, with 24 bases between. The CDR3 totals 16 residues. CDR3 residues: CASSHGLGVEGATQYL. In DNA form, the CDR3 reads TGTGCCAGCAGCCACGGCTTGGGGGTTGAGGGAGCGACCCAGTACTTG.

The sample holds a few counts of this clonotype. The chain employs TRBV7-9 and TRBJ2-7, with unresolved D. The germline CDR1 and CDR2 sequences are SEHNR and FQNEAQ (reference sequence). CDR3 length equals 14 residues. The ends were cut back, 0 bases at V and 0 bases at J, with 6 bases in the middle. The CDR3, as DNA: TGTGCCAGCAGCTTAGCGCCTCACTCCTACGAGCAGTACTTC. Protein product: CASSLAPHSYEQYF.

In the case of this clonotype: An end of the junction differs from the germline gene, which may be a read error. The V and J genes are TRBV7-2 and TRBJ2-1; D may be TRBD1 or TRBD2 (5 bases each). This CDR3 comprises 14 residues. The germline V gene encodes CDR1 SGHTA and CDR2 FQGNSA. The CDR3: CASSRGLDTGEQFF. The CDR3 DNA follows: TGTGCCAGCAGCCGAGGACTGGACACCGGGGAGCAGTTCTTT.

In this sample, this clonotype is medium-sized. The chain carries TRBV7-2 and TRBJ2-1; 9 bases map to TRBD2. CDR1 SGHTA and CDR2 FQGNSA come from the germline V gene. The CDR3 sequence is 18 residues long. J lost 0 bases, V lost 4 bases, and 10 bases had no gene match. The CDR3 here is CASSSRRLAVSSYNEQFF. The CDR3 DNA sequence: TGTGCCAGCAGCTCAAGAAGACTAGCGGTAAGCTCCTACAATGAGCAGTTCTTC.

The genes are TRBV6-1 and TRBJ2-3, with 9 bases lining up with TRBD2. The CDR3 has 18 amino acids. Germline loops: CDR1 MNHNS, CDR2 SASEGT. With V trimmed by 1 base and J by 12 bases, 20 bases remained unmatched. The CDR3 DNA is TGTGCCAGCAGTGAAGTAGGGGGCGGGGGGGGGACCACAAATATTCAGTATTTT. Translating it yields CASSEVGGGGGTTNIQYF.

This clonotype was picked up many times. This sequence joins TRBV7-9 and TRBJ2-1; a weak D match, TRBD2 (7 bases). CDR1 SEHNR and CDR2 FQNEAQ come from the germline V gene (reference sequence). CDR3 length: 15 amino acids. The V end was cut by 1 base, the J end by 9 bases, with 16 bases between. In DNA form, the CDR3 reads TGTGCCAGCAGCTTAGATGCGGGGGCTGCAGGTGAGCAGTTCTTC. Amino acids: CASSLDAGAAGEQFF.

The chain recombines TRBV10-3 with TRBJ2-3, with a tentative D call TRBD1 (6 bases). The J call may be faulty, since TRBJ2-5 better matches the DNA end. Germline V gene lookup returns CDR1 ENHRY and CDR2 SYGVKD. The CDR3 sequence is 14 residues long. The CDR3 DNA follows: TGTGCGGGGAGTGGGGGCCGTGGCCCAGATACCCAGTACTTC. Translated: CAGSGGRGPDTQYF.

Details on this clonotype: Mismatch with germline at one junction end may stem from a read error. The V gene is TRBV6-1, the J gene TRBJ2-5, with D perhaps matching TRBD2 (7 bases). The CDR3 runs to 15 residues. Germline V lookup: CDR1 MNHNS, CDR2 SASEGT. The CDR3 DNA reads as TGTGCCGGGGGGGAAGGGGGGCGTGGCCAAGATACCCAGTACTTC. This codes for CAGGEGGRGQDTQYF.